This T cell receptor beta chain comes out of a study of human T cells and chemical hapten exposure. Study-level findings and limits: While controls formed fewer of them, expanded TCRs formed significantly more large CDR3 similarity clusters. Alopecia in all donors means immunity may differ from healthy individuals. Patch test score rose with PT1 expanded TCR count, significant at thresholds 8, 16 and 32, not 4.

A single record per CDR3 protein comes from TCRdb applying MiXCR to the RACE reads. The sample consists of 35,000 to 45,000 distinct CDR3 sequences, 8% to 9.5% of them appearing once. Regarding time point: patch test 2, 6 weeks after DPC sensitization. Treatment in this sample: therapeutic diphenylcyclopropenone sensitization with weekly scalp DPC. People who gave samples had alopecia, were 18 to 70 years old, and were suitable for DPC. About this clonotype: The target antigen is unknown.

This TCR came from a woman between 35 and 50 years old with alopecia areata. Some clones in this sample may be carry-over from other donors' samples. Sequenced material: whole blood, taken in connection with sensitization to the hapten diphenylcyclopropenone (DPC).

The CDR3 region is CSADDFNYGYTF. CDR3 nucleotides: TGCAGCGCAGACGATTTCAACTATGGCTACACCTTC. The chain joins TRBV29-1 to TRBJ1-2; no clear D gene. There are 12 residues in the CDR3. The V end was cut by 7 bases, the J end by 2 bases, with 11 bases between. Germline V gene data show CDR1 as SQVTM and CDR2 as ANQGSEA.